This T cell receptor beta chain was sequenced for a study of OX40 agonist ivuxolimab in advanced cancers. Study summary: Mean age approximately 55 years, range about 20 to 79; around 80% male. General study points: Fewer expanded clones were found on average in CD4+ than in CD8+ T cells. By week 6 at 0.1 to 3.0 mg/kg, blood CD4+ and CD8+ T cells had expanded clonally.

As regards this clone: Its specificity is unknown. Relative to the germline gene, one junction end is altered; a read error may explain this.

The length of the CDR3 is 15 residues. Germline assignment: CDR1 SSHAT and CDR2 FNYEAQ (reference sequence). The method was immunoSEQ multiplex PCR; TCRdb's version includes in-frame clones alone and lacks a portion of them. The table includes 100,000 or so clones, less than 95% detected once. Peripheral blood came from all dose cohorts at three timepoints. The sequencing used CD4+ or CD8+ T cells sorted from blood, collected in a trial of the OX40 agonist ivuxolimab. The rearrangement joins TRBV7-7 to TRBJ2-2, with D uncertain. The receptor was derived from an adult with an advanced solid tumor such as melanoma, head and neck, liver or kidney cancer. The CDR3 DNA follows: TGTGCTAGCAGCTTGAGTCTAGCGAACACCGGGGAGCTGTTTTTT. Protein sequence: CASSLSLANTGELFF.